This TCR beta chain was found in a study of blood T cell repertoires in COVID-19. Study-wide background: In each case, the material was cDNA or gDNA derived from T cells, B-cell-depleted T cells, or PBMCs.

The V and J ends lost 1 base and 6 bases respectively, with 10 bases between them. The CDR3 spans 14 residues. Per germline, CDR1 SNHLY and CDR2 FYNNEI. The repertoire was sequenced with immunoSEQ multiplex PCR; TCRdb's copy has only in-frame clones and lacks some. The sample records about 360,000 clones, approximately 86% being singletons. This clonotype originated in a human donor in a cohort sampled during active COVID-19. Sequencing was performed on peripheral blood. This chain joins TRBV2 and TRBJ1-5, with D unclear. The chain's CDR3 is CASSEETDRQPQHF. In nucleotides, the CDR3 is TGTGCCAGCAGTGAAGAAACAGATCGTCAGCCCCAGCATTTT.